These T cell receptor beta chains were read from a single sample in a study of blood T cell repertoires in COVID-19. Sequencing used immunoSEQ multiplex PCR; TCRdb keeps in-frame clones, though not all of them. Of fewer than 55,000 clones in the sample, around 81% are singletons; the top ten hold about a fifth. Sequenced material: peripheral blood. The receptors here all came from a woman older than 75 with COVID-19, enrolled during active disease. Each CDR3 is given with its conserved first and last residue. A D gene is named only where the DNA matches it firmly. Size is omitted from some rows. Given values are once, few, many or a class for expanded clones.

V gene: TRBV25-1; J gene: TRBJ2-5; clone size: -; D gene: -; CDR3 protein: CASSEGAGRGSETQYF; CDR3 DNA: TGTGCCAGCTCCGAGGGCGCGGGAAGGGGCTCGGAGACCCAGTACTTC
V gene: TRBV30; J gene: TRBJ2-7; clone size: -; D gene: TRBD1; CDR3 protein: CAWRGTGGFEQYF; CDR3 DNA: TGTGCCTGGAGAGGGACAGGGGGGTTCGAGCAGTACTTC
V gene: TRBV7-2; J gene: TRBJ2-5; clone size: -; D gene: -; CDR3 protein: CASSLGGTSSSQYF; CDR3 DNA: TGTGCCAGCAGCTTAGGAGGTACTAGCAGCTCCCAGTACTTC
V gene: TRBV6-2/TRBV6-3; J gene: TRBJ1-2; clone size: -; D gene: -; CDR3 protein: CASSYSTVWAGDNYGYTF; CDR3 DNA: TGTGCCAGCAGTTACTCGACTGTCTGGGCAGGGGATAACTATGGCTACACCTTC
V gene: TRBV15; J gene: TRBJ2-1; clone size: -; D gene: TRBD2; CDR3 protein: CATRTSGMDNEQFF; CDR3 DNA: TGTGCCACCAGGACTAGCGGGATGGACAATGAGCAGTTCTTC
V gene: TRBV18; J gene: TRBJ1-5; clone size: once; D gene: -; CDR3 protein: CASSPTGGSYSNQPQHF; CDR3 DNA: TGTGCCAGCTCTCCGACGGGGGGTTCGTATAGCAATCAGCCCCAGCATTTT
V gene: TRBV5-1; J gene: TRBJ2-6; clone size: -; D gene: -; CDR3 protein: CASSLAAAVSGANVLTF; CDR3 DNA: TGCGCCAGCAGCTTGGCGGCGGCTGTCTCTGGGGCCAACGTCCTGACTTTC
V gene: TRBV5-1; J gene: TRBJ2-6; clone size: few; D gene: -; CDR3 protein: CASSQTDWLSAGANVLTF; CDR3 DNA: TGCGCCAGCAGCCAGACGGACTGGTTAAGTGCTGGGGCCAACGTCCTGACTTTC
V gene: TRBV3-1/TRBV3-2; J gene: TRBJ2-1; clone size: -; D gene: -; CDR3 protein: CASSQGGREQFF; CDR3 DNA: TGTGCCAGCAGCCAAGGCGGTCGGGAGCAGTTCTTC
V gene: TRBV7-3; J gene: TRBJ2-1; clone size: -; D gene: -; CDR3 protein: CASSLGPPEGNEQFF; CDR3 DNA: TGTGCCAGCAGCTTAGGCCCACCGGAGGGCAATGAGCAGTTCTTC
V gene: TRBV25-1; J gene: TRBJ1-3; clone size: -; D gene: TRBD1; CDR3 protein: CASSMGTGGSGNTIYF; CDR3 DNA: TGTGCCAGCAGCATGGGGACAGGGGGCTCTGGAAACACCATATATTTT
V gene: TRBV27; J gene: TRBJ1-5; clone size: once; D gene: -; CDR3 protein: CASSFLGHAQHF; CDR3 DNA: TGTGCCAGCAGTTTTCTGGGACACGCCCAGCATTTT
V gene: TRBV27; J gene: TRBJ1-3; clone size: -; D gene: TRBD1; CDR3 protein: CASSRQGGSGNTIYF; CDR3 DNA: TGTGCCAGCAGTCGTCAGGGGGGCTCTGGAAACACCATATATTTT
V gene: TRBV19; J gene: TRBJ2-1; clone size: few; D gene: TRBD2; CDR3 protein: CASSQSGLAGGGNNEQFF; CDR3 DNA: TGTGCCAGTAGTCAATCGGGACTAGCGGGAGGGGGGAACAATGAGCAGTTCTTC
V gene: TRBV15; J gene: TRBJ1-1; clone size: -; D gene: TRBD1; CDR3 protein: CATSKITGGYTEAFF; CDR3 DNA: TGTGCCACCAGCAAAATTACAGGGGGGTACACTGAAGCTTTCTTT
V gene: TRBV6-5; J gene: TRBJ2-5; clone size: -; D gene: TRBD2; CDR3 protein: CASIPRAGVTETQYF; CDR3 DNA: TGTGCCAGCATCCCCCGGGCGGGAGTGACAGAGACCCAGTACTTC
V gene: TRBV6-2/TRBV6-3; J gene: TRBJ2-1; clone size: -; D gene: TRBD2; CDR3 protein: CASSLLPSGRLNEQFF; CDR3 DNA: TGTGCCAGCAGCCTACTCCCTAGCGGGAGACTCAATGAGCAGTTCTTC
V gene: TRBV15; J gene: TRBJ2-3; clone size: -; D gene: TRBD2; CDR3 protein: CATTAGRERVSTDTQYF; CDR3 DNA: TGTGCCACAACGGCCGGGCGGGAGAGGGTTTCCACAGATACGCAGTATTTT
V gene: TRBV6-6; J gene: TRBJ2-7; clone size: few; D gene: TRBD2; CDR3 protein: CASSYGDSGSEYF; CDR3 DNA: TGTGCCAGCAGTTACGGTGATAGCGGGAGTGAGTACTTC
V gene: TRBV5-1; J gene: TRBJ2-7; clone size: -; D gene: -; CDR3 protein: CASSWTAAGEQYF; CDR3 DNA: TGCGCCAGCAGCTGGACCGCCGCGGGTGAGCAGTACTTC
V gene: TRBV10-2; J gene: TRBJ2-2; clone size: few; D gene: TRBD1; CDR3 protein: CASRTGGNTGELFF; CDR3 DNA: TGCGCCAGCAGGACAGGGGGTAACACCGGGGAGCTGTTTTTT
V gene: TRBV7-6; J gene: TRBJ2-7; clone size: -; D gene: TRBD2; CDR3 protein: CASSRGLAGGGVSYEQYF; CDR3 DNA: TGTGCCAGCAGCCGGGGACTAGCGGGAGGGGGGGTCTCCTACGAGCAGTACTTC
V gene: TRBV7-2; J gene: TRBJ2-7; clone size: -; D gene: TRBD2; CDR3 protein: CASRDTSGRVYEQYF; CDR3 DNA: TGTGCCAGCAGAGATACTAGCGGGAGGGTTTACGAGCAGTACTTC
V gene: TRBV5-1; J gene: TRBJ2-1; clone size: -; D gene: TRBD2; CDR3 protein: CASSLAGGGIYNEQFF; CDR3 DNA: TGCGCCAGCAGCTTGGCGGGGGGTGGAATCTACAATGAGCAGTTCTTC
V gene: TRBV2; J gene: TRBJ2-5; clone size: -; D gene: -; CDR3 protein: CASSYGGAETQYF; CDR3 DNA: TGTGCCAGCTCCTATGGAGGGGCAGAGACCCAGTACTTC
V gene: TRBV6-2/TRBV6-3; J gene: TRBJ2-1; clone size: -; D gene: -; CDR3 protein: CASSYSGGSYNEQFF; CDR3 DNA: TGTGCCAGCAGTTACTCGGGGGGTTCCTACAATGAGCAGTTCTTC